This T cell receptor beta chain came from a study of cytomegalovirus exposure and HLA in healthy donors. Across the whole study: HLA-typed donors were the source of tens of millions of unique TCRs held in an early data release. Study-level findings and limits: Earlier analysis yielded a pattern in which most TCR beta V segments were productive about 90% or about 30% of the time. Rates of TCR association differed by HLA locus in a later analysis, with DRB1 highest and HLA-C lowest.

For this clone: No antigen is known for it.

CDR1 is MGHRA and CDR2 is YSYEKL in the germline V gene. The CDR3 sequence is 17 residues long. V was pared by 0 bases and J by 5 bases, with 7 bases of the junction left unmatched. Healthy bone marrow donors made up the cohort. A multiplex PCR was run with 60 Vbeta primers and 13 Jbeta primers. Assay: immunoSEQ multiplex PCR; the TCRdb copy retains only in-frame clones and omits some. The sample records 200,000 to 250,000 clones, roughly 80% being singletons. The sequence came from a middle-aged woman in good health and CMV-seropositive. V usage is TRBV4-1 and J usage is TRBJ1-3; 10 nucleotides align to TRBD1. The sequencing sample was made of PBMCs. The CDR3 DNA follows: TGCGCCAGCAGCCAAGATCCCCGACAGGGGGCAAGAAACACCATATATTTT. Its protein product is CASSQDPRQGARNTIYF.